Each of the 25 T cell receptor beta chains below was sequenced from the same sample in a study of technical replicates of blood from a handful of donors. The table came from immunoSEQ multiplex PCR; TCRdb's copy has only in-frame clones and leaves some out. This table has 66,000 or so clones, 97% appearing once. Input material: T cells isolated from PBMCs. The receptors come from a human donor in good health.

The chain links TRBV5-1 to TRBJ2-1; 13 positions match TRBD2. The CDR3 covers 19 residues. V lost 9 bases, J lost 3 bases, and 18 bases stayed unmatched. The germline V gene has CDR1 SGHRS and CDR2 YFSETQ. CDR3 amino acids: CAISIDGTSGKEVYNEQFF. The CDR3 DNA reads TGCGCCATCTCGATAGACGGGACTAGCGGGAAAGAGGTCTACAATGAGCAGTTCTTC.

This rearrangement joins TRBV6-5 to TRBJ2-7; D may be TRBD1 (5 bases). The CDR3 contains 15 residues. Germline-derived CDR1 and CDR2 are MNHEY and SVGAGI. The V and J ends lost 5 bases and 5 bases respectively, with 19 bases between them. Written as DNA, the CDR3 is TGTGCCAGCAGTAATTCCAGGGTCGTGGAGCACGAGCAGTACTTC. Translating it yields CASSNSRVVEHEQYF.

The gene calls are TRBV7-9 and TRBJ2-2, with TRBD1 matching 7 bases. The V and J ends lost 5 bases and 5 bases, in that order; junction bases with no gene match: 11. This CDR3 is built from 16 residues. Germline V gives CDR1 SEHNR, CDR2 FQNEAQ (reference sequence). The CDR3 region has the DNA TGTGCCAGCAGCGCCTCAATGACAGGGCTTACCGGGGAGCTGTTTTTT. Its translation is CASSASMTGLTGELFF.

The V call is TRBV13, the J call TRBJ2-1; 11 bases are a match to TRBD1. Germline V gives CDR1 PRHDT, CDR2 FYEKMQ (reference sequence). The V segment lost 6 bases and the J segment 3 bases; nucleotides outside the gene matches: 16. CDR3 length equals 19 residues. The chain's CDR3 is CASRYIIGTGGSGYNEQFF. CDR3 in DNA: TGTGCCAGCAGATATATAATCGGGACAGGGGGGTCAGGCTACAATGAGCAGTTCTTC.

This chain links TRBV11-3 with TRBJ2-7; tentatively, D is TRBD2 (6 bases). The CDR3 covers 14 residues. From germline, CDR1 is SGHNT and CDR2 YENEEA. V shed 6 bases and J shed 6 bases, with 18 bases lying between them. The CDR3 sequence: CASSSPAIGGEQYF. The CDR3 coding sequence is TGTGCCAGCAGTTCACCCGCGATCGGGGGCGAGCAGTACTTC.

The V call is TRBV15, the J call TRBJ2-1; 9 positions match TRBD2. Per the germline V gene, CDR1 is LNHNV and CDR2 is YYDKDF (reference sequence). The CDR3 has 19 residues. Trimming at V came to 0 bases and at J to 1 base, leaving 10 bases not matched to a gene. CDR3 sequence reads: CATSRDKRTSAPSYNEQFF. The CDR3 nucleotides are TGTGCCACCAGCAGAGATAAGAGGACTAGCGCCCCTTCCTACAATGAGCAGTTCTTC.

The rearrangement joins TRBV29-1 to TRBJ1-1; TRBD1 might be the D (5 bases). The ends were cut back, 4 bases at V and 4 bases at J, with 7 bases in the middle. This CDR3 spans 11 amino acids. Germline CDR1 SQVTM, CDR2 ANQGSEA. The chain's CDR3 is CSVGGATEAFF. CDR3 sequence (DNA): TGCAGCGTTGGCGGGGCCACTGAAGCTTTCTTT.

The rearrangement links TRBV12-2 to TRBJ2-2; TRBD2 was called by the table and not checked on the DNA. TRBV12-2 is a recognized pseudogene. This CDR3 has 17 residues. CDR3 nucleotides: TGTGCAAGTCGCTTAGCAAGTCACGGGAGTGTACCCGGGGAGCTGTTTTTT. Translated: CASRLASHGSVPGELFF.

The rearrangement uses TRBV7-6 and TRBJ2-5; 7 nucleotides agree with TRBD1. V lost 5 bases, J lost 2 bases, and 5 bases stayed unmatched. The CDR3 is 14 residues long. The germline CDR1 and CDR2 sequences are SGHVS and FNYEAQ. In DNA form, the CDR3 reads TGTGCCAGCAGCATTGGGACAGCTCAAGAGACCCAGTACTTC. Protein sequence: CASSIGTAQETQYF.

V gene TRBV11-3 combines with J gene TRBJ2-5, with TRBD1 as a possible D gene (5 bases). This CDR3 has 15 amino acids. The germline gives CDR1 SGHNT, CDR2 YENEEA. Trimming left V 0 bases short and J 4 bases short, with 12 bases between. CDR3 coding DNA: TGTGCCAGCAGCTTAGAGGGTGCAGGGTTAGAGACCCAGTACTTC. Translated, it gives CASSLEGAGLETQYF.

The gene calls are TRBV29-1 and TRBJ2-7; 11 bases agree with TRBD2. J gave up 2 bases and V 4 bases, and 7 bases lay outside the gene matches. The germline V gene has CDR1 SQVTM and CDR2 ANQGSEA. The CDR3 sequence is 15 residues long. This chain's CDR3 is CSVVGSGRVTYEQYF. In DNA, the CDR3 is TGCAGCGTTGTTGGTAGCGGGAGGGTTACCTACGAGCAGTACTTC.

This chain links TRBV2 with TRBJ1-4, with 8 bases that match TRBD1. The V segment lost 4 bases and the J segment 10 bases; nucleotides outside the gene matches: 8. This CDR3 contains 14 residues. CDR1 and CDR2 (germline): SNHLY, FYNNEI. CDR3 sequence (DNA): TGTGCCAGCAGTGTCGGGACAGGTGGTGCAAAACTGTTTTTT. It specifies CASSVGTGGAKLFF. Complete variable domain (other parts from reference TRBV2 and TRBJ1-4): EPEVTQTPSHQVTQMGQEVILRCVPISNHLYFYWYRQILGQKVEFLVSFYNNEISEKSEIFDDQFSVERPDGSNFTLKIRSTKLEDSAMYFCASSVGTGGAKLFFGSGTQLSVL.

This chain joins TRBV30 and TRBJ1-6; TRBD1 matches at 7 bases. The trim removed 3 bases at V and 6 bases at J, leaving 8 bases unmatched. The CDR3 loop spans 15 amino acids. In germline, CDR1 is GTSNPN, CDR2 SVGIG (reference sequence). In DNA, the CDR3 is TGTGCCTGGAGCCCTAGGACAGGAACTAATTCACCCCTCCACTTT. This translates into CAWSPRTGTNSPLHF.

The genes are TRBV2 and TRBJ1-2; TRBD1 agrees at 7 bases. Germline V lookup: CDR1 SNHLY, CDR2 FYNNEI. Trimming at V came to 5 bases and at J to 1 base, leaving 4 bases not matched to a gene. This CDR3 comprises 14 residues. This chain's CDR3 is CASSIRGNNYGYTF. The CDR3 region has the DNA TGTGCCAGCAGTATCAGGGGGAATAACTATGGCTACACCTTC.

The chain uses TRBV7-9 and TRBJ2-1; TRBD2 matches at 9 bases. V gave up 5 bases and J gave up 3 bases; unmatched junction bases: 8. Germline assignment: CDR1 SEHNR and CDR2 FQNEAQ (reference sequence). This CDR3 spans 16 amino acids. The DNA for the CDR3 is TGTGCCAGCAGCCACTTAATAGCGGGGGACTACAATGAGCAGTTCTTC. Amino acid sequence: CASSHLIAGDYNEQFF. The complete variable domain, with remaining parts taken from reference TRBV7-9 and TRBJ2-1, reads DTGVSQNPRHKITKRGQNVTFRCDPISEHNRLYWYRQTLGQGPEFLTYFQNEAQLEKSRLLSDRFSAERPKGSFSTLEIQRTEQGDSAMYLCASSHLIAGDYNEQFFGPGTRLTVL.

The gene calls are TRBV5-1 and TRBJ1-2; 7 bases map to TRBD1. With 3 bases clipped from V and 6 bases from J, the junction kept 5 bases outside the gene matches. Germline assignment: CDR1 SGHRS and CDR2 YFSETQ. The CDR3 is 13 residues long. The CDR3 region is CASSSRTGNGYTF. The CDR3 nucleotides read TGCGCCAGCAGCTCCCGGACAGGCAATGGCTACACCTTC.

The CDR3 loop reads CASRASVTGFGYTF. In nucleotides, the CDR3 is TGTGCCAGCAGAGCATCGGTTACAGGATTTGGCTACACCTTC. The J gene is TRBJ1-2, the V gene TRBV2, with D tentatively TRBD1 (5 bases). The CDR3 loop spans 14 amino acids. V lost 6 bases to trimming and J lost 7 bases, with 18 bases between them. CDR1 is SNHLY, CDR2 FYNNEI, per germline.

J is TRBJ1-2 and V is TRBV7-9; 12 bases map to TRBD1. The CDR3 length is 17 residues. Germline V gives CDR1 SEHNR, CDR2 FQNEAQ (reference sequence). The trim removed 6 bases at V and 6 bases at J, leaving 14 bases unmatched. In DNA, the CDR3 is TGTGCCAGCAGACCCCGGGACAGGGGGCACAAGTTCGATGGCTACACCTTC. Amino acid sequence: CASRPRDRGHKFDGYTF.

The rearrangement links TRBV5-1 to TRBJ2-2; the match to TRBD1 covers 10 bases. The junction had 9 bases not matched to a gene; V was cut back by 4 bases and J by 0 bases. The CDR3 has 18 residues. CDR1 is SGHRS, CDR2 YFSETQ, per germline. CDR3 sequence (DNA): TGCGCCAGCAGCGGACCGGGACAGGGGTCTGCGAACACCGGGGAGCTGTTTTTT. Translation gives CASSGPGQGSANTGELFF.

The chain links TRBV15 to TRBJ2-7; a possible D gene is TRBD2 (5 bases). Trimming stripped 0 bases from V and 4 bases from J, with 16 bases between. CDR1 is LNHNV and CDR2 is YYDKDF in the germline V gene (reference sequence). The CDR3 has 16 amino acids. The CDR3 region has the DNA TGTGCCACCAGCAGAGATCTGGGGAGTGGGCTGTACGAGCAGTACTTC. Its protein is CATSRDLGSGLYEQYF.

The CDR3: CASSLGASYGYTF. The CDR3 coding sequence is TGTGCCAGCAGCTTAGGGGCGTCCTATGGCTACACCTTC. The chain has TRBV11-1 and TRBJ1-2; unclear D gene. V lost 1 base, J lost 4 bases, and 7 bases lay in between. The germline V gene has CDR1 SGHAT and CDR2 FQDESV (reference sequence). The CDR3 loop spans 13 amino acids.

Turning to this clone: This same CDR3 is encoded by further DNA sequences in the sample. The V call is TRBV5-1, the J call TRBJ2-5; 7 bases fit TRBD1. The CDR3 covers 14 residues. Germline lookup yields CDR1 SGHRS and CDR2 YFSETQ. V was pared by 0 bases and J by 2 bases, with 1 base of the junction left unmatched. CDR3 in amino acids: CASSLGTGQETQYF. Written as DNA, the CDR3 is TGCGCCAGCAGCTTGGGGACAGGTCAAGAGACCCAGTACTTC.

The CDR3: CASSPSGTGARSPLHF. CDR3 nucleotides: TGCGCCAGCAGCCCTTCCGGGACAGGGGCGCGGTCACCCCTCCACTTT. The chain links TRBV5-1 to TRBJ1-6; 10 positions agree with TRBD1. The length of the CDR3 is 16 residues. Trimming at V came to 4 bases and at J to 10 bases, leaving 11 bases not matched to a gene. Germline V gene sequence: CDR1 SGHRS, CDR2 YFSETQ.

This rearrangement joins TRBV5-4 to TRBJ2-2, with 16 bases fitting TRBD2. The junction had 12 bases not matched to a gene; V was cut back by 4 bases and J by 3 bases. CDR1 and CDR2 from the germline V gene are SGHNT and YYREEE (reference sequence). The length of the CDR3 is 20 residues. The CDR3 DNA reads TGTGCCAGCAGCCGCATCGGGACTAGCGGGAGGGCCCGGGACACCGGGGAGCTGTTTTTT. Protein: CASSRIGTSGRARDTGELFF.

The chain is built from TRBV6-5 and TRBJ2-7; 8 nucleotides align to TRBD1. V lost 5 bases to trimming and J lost 9 bases; unmatched junction nucleotides: 12. The CDR3 consists of 14 residues. Germline values: CDR1 MNHEY, CDR2 SVGAGI. Here the CDR3 reads CASSKGQGQVRQYF. CDR3 DNA sequence: TGTGCCAGCAGTAAAGGACAGGGCCAGGTCAGGCAGTACTTC.